This T cell receptor beta chain was identified in a study of blood T cell repertoires in COVID-19 (dated by TCRdb to the early 2020s). A note on the overall study: Samples from collaborators originated in the United States, Italy and Spain and spanned both the acute and convalescent phases of COVID-19. Sample metadata almost always included a de-identified subject ID, COVID-19 status, age in years and sex. The repertoires were made available in a free public database intended to serve as a resource for research on the immune response to SARS-CoV-2. Where available, HLA class I and class II types were taken from metadata supplied by the sample provider and were not determined by assay-based typing. The samples were drawn from two sources: the first 160 participants of the ongoing ImmuneRACE study, and 950 to 1,500 subjects contributed by 6 global collaborators. Subjects who had been exposed to COVID-19, were actively infected with it, or had recovered from it provided the deeply sampled blood TCRbeta repertoires that made up the dataset. The material from the prospective study consisted of cDNA or gDNA derived from T cells, B-cell-depleted T cells, or PBMCs. Broad study findings and their caveats: Clinical and demographic metadata were provided uncurated, with the amount varying by source and participant.

TCRbeta CDR3 regions were amplified from genomic DNA using the immunoSEQ Assay, a bias-controlled multiplex PCR. The paper's processing steps were these. Nucleated cell counts per sample were estimated from amplification of reference gene primers within the assay. To quantify the absolute abundance of each unique TCRbeta CDR3 rearrangement, sequence reads were collapsed and filtered. Productive Simpson clonality was computed per sample as the square root of Simpson's diversity index over productive rearrangements. TCRdb carries this immuneACCESS record with in-frame sequences only. Its versions omit some clonotypes, under half of them owing to an unresolved V gene in the studies checked, with the rest unexplained. V and J calls plus clone size are reproduced from that table; the DNA served to infer D and trimming. This sample is represented by tens of thousands of clones; about 89% of them were singletons. The biggest ten clones account for about 15% of the sample.

Concerning this clone itself: Its specific antigen is unknown. Base qualities are not recorded, but no much larger clone differs from it by a single base.

V lost 10 bases and J lost 0 bases, and the count of bases not matched to a germline gene is 8. The CDR3 goes from the cysteine to the phenylalanine over 14 residues. The DNA shown is the 42-base CDR3, in frame from base 1. CDR1 MNHEY and CDR2 SMNVEV are derived from the germline V gene (reference sequence). Whole blood was collected in K2EDTA tubes by collaborating institutions according to the institutions' own protocols. For TCRbeta analysis, collaborators shipped samples as frozen whole blood, isolated PBMCs, or DNA extracted from either of those sample types. This receptor was taken from a human donor in a cohort sampled during active COVID-19. Sequencing was performed on peripheral blood. The chain is made from TRBV27 and TRBJ2-7; 8 bases in the middle match TRBD1. The CDR3 protein: CATRGTGRSYEQYF. The sequence in DNA is TGTGCCACCCGCGGGACAGGCCGCTCCTACGAGCAGTACTTC.